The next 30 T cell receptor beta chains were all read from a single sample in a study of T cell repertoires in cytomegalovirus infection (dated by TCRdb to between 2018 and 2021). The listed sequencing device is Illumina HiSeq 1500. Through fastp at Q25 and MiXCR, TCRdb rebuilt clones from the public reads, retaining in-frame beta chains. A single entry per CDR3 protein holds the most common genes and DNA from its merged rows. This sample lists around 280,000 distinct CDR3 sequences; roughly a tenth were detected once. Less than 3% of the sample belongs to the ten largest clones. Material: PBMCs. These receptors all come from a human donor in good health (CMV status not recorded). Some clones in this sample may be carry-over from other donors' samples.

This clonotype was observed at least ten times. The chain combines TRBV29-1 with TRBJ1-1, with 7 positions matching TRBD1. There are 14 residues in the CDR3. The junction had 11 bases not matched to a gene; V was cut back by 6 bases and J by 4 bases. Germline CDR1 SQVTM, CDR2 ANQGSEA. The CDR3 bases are TGCAGCGTCGGAACACAGGGGAGCGGCACTGAAGCTTTCTTT. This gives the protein CSVGTQGSGTEAFF.

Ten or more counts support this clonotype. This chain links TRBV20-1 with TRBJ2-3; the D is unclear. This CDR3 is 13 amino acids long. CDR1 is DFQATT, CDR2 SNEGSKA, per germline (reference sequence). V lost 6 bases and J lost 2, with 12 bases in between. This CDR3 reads CSAPQPLTDTQYF. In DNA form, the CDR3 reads TGCAGTGCCCCCCAGCCACTCACAGATACGCAGTATTTT.

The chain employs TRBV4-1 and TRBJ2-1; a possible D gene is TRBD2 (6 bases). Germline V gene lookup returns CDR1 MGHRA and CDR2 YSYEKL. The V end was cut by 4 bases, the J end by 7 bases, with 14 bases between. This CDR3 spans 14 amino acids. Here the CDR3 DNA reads TGCGCCAGCAGCCCTGAGCGGGTGGGAAATGAGCAGTTCTTC. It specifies CASSPERVGNEQFF.

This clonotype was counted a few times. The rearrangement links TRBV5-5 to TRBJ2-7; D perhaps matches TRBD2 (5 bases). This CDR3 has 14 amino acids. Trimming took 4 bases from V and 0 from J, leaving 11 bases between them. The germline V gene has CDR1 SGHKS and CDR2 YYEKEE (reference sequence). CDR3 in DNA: TGTGCCAGCAGCCCGGGGTACATCTCCTACGAGCAGTACGTC. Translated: CASSPGYISYEQYV.

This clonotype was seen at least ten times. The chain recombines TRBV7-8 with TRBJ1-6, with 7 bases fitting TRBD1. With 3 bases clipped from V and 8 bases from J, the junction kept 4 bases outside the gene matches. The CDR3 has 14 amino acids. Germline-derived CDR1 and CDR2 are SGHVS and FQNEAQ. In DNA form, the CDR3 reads TGTGCCAGCAGCTTCCGGGACAGCGATTCACCCCTCCACTTT. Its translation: CASSFRDSDSPLHF.

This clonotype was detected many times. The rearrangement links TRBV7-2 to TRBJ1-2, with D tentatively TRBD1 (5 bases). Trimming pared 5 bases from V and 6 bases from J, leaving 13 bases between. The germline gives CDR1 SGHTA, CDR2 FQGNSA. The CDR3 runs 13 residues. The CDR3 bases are TGTGCCAGCAGCATCAATGCCAGGGATGGCTACACCTTC. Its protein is CASSINARDGYTF. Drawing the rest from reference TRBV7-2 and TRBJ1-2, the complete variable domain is GAGVSQSPSNKVTEKGKDVELRCDPISGHTALYWYRQSLGQGLEFLIYFQGNSAPDKSGLPSDRFSAERTGGSVSTLTIQRTQQEDSAVYLCASSINARDGYTFGSGTRLTVV.

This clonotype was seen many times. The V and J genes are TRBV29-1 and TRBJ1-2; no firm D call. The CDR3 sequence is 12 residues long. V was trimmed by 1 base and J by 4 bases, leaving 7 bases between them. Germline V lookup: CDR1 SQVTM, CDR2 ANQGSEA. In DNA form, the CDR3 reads TGCAGCGTTGAAGGGGGAGGCTATGGCTACACCTTC. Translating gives CSVEGGGYGYTF.

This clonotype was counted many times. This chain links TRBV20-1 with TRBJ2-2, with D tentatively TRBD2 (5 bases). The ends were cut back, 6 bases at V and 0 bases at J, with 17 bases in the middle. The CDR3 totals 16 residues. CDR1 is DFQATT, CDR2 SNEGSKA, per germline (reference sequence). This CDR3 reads CSARPGIRANTGELFF. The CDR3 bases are TGCAGTGCGAGACCCGGGATCCGCGCGAACACCGGGGAGCTGTTTTTT.

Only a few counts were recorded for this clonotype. The CDR3 sequence is CASSLSGLAGSDEQFF. CDR3 sequence (DNA): TGTGCCAGCAGCCTTTCCGGACTAGCGGGGAGCGATGAGCAGTTCTTC. The V gene is TRBV7-9, the J gene TRBJ2-1; TRBD2 aligns across 12 bases. Germline V gene sequence: CDR1 SEHNR, CDR2 FQNEAQ (reference sequence). Trimming removed 5 bases from V and 8 bases from J; junction bases left unmatched: 10. CDR3 length equals 16 residues.

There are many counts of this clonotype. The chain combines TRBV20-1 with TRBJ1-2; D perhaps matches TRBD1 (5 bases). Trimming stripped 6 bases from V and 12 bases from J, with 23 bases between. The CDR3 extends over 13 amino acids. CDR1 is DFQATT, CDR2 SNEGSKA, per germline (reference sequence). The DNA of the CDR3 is TGCAGTGCCCGGCCGGGACTCAGTGGGAAGAACACCTTC. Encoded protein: CSARPGLSGKNTF.

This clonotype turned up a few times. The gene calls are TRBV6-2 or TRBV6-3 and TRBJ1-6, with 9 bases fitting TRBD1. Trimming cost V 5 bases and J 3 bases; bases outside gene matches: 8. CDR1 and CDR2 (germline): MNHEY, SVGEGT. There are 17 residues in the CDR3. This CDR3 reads CASSTRTGEIYNSPLHF. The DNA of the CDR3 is TGTGCCAGCAGTACGAGGACAGGGGAAATCTATAATTCACCCCTCCACTTT.

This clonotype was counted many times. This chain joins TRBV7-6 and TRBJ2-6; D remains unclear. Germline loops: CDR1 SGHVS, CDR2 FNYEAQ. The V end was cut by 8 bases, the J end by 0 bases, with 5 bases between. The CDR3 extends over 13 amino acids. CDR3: CASSVSGANVLTF. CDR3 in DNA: TGTGCCAGCTCGGTCTCTGGGGCCAACGTCCTGACTTTC.

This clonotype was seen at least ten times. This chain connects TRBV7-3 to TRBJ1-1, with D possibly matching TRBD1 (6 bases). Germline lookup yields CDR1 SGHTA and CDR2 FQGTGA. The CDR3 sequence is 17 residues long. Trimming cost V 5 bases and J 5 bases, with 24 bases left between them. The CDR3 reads CASSLYLSRGKGTEAFF. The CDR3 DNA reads TGTGCCAGCAGCCTATACTTAAGCAGGGGAAAGGGGACTGAAGCTTTCTTT.

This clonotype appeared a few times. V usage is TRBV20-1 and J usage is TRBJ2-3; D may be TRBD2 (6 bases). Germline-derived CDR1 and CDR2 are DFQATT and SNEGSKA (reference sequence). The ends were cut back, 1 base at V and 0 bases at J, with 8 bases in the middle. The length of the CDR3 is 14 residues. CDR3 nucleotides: TGCAGTGCTAGAGGCGGGGCTAGCACAGATACGCAGTATTTT. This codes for CSARGGASTDTQYF.

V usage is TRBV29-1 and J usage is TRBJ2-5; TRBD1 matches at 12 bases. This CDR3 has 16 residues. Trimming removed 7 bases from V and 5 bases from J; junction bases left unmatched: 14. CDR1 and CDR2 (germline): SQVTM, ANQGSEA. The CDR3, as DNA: TGCAGCGGCTTCCCGGGACAGGGGGCCGTGTATGAGACCCAGTACTTC. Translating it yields CSGFPGQGAVYETQYF.

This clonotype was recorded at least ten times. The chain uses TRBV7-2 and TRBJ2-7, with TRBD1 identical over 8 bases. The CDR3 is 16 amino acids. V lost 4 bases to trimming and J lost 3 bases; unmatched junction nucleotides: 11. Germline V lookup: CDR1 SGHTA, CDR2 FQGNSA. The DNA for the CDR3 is TGTGCCAGCAGCTCCACCACGGGACAGGCGGTCTACGAGCAGTACTTC. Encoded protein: CASSSTTGQAVYEQYF.

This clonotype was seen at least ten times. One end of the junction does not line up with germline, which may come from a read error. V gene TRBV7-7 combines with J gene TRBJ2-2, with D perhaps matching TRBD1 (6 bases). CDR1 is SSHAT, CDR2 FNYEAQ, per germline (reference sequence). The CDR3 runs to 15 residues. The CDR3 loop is CASSLATGYTGELFF. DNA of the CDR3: TGTGCTAGCAGCTTAGCGACAGGATACACCGGGGAGCTGTTTTTT.

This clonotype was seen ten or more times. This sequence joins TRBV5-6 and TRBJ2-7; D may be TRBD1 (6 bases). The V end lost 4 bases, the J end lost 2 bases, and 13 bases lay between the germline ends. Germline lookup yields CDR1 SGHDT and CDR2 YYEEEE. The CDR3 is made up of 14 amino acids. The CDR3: CASSLGAGAYEQYV. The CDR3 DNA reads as TGTGCCAGCAGCCTGGGGGCAGGGGCCTACGAGCAGTACGTC.

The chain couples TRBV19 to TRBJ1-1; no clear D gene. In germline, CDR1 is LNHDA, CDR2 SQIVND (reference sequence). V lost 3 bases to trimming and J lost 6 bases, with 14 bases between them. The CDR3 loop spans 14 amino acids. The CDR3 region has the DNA TGTGCCAGTAGTATTCGCGGCCGTGGCGCTGAAGCTTTCTTT. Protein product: CASSIRGRGAEAFF.

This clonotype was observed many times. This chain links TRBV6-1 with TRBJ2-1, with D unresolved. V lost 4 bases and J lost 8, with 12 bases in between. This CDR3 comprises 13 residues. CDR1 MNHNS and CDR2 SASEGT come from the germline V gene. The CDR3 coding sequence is TGTGCCAGCAGTGCCCTACAAGCCTATGAGCAGTTCTTC. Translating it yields CASSALQAYEQFF.

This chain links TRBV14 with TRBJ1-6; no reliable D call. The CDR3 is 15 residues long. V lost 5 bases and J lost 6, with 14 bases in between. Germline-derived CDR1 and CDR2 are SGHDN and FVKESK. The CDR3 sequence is CASSSGPFFNSPLHF. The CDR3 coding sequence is TGTGCCAGCAGCTCCGGGCCCTTTTTTAATTCACCCCTCCACTTT.

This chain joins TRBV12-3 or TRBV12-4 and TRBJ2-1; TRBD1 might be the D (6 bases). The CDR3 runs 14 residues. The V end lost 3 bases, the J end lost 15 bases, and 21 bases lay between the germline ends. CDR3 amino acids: CASSFGARGVRVFF. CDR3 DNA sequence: TGTGCCAGCAGTTTTGGTGCCAGGGGTGTTCGTGTGTTCTTC.

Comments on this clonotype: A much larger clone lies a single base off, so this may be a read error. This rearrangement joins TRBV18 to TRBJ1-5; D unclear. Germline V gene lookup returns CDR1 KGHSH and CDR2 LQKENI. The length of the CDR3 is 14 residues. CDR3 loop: CASSPGNSDQPQHF. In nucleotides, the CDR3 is TGTGCCAGCTCACCAGGGAATAGCGATCAGCCCCAGCATTTT.

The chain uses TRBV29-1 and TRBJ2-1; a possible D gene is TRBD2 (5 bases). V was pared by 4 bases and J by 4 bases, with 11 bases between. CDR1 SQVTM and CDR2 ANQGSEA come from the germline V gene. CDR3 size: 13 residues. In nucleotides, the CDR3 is TGCAGCGTTGTGAGGGCGCGATACAATGAGCAGTTCTTC. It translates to CSVVRARYNEQFF.

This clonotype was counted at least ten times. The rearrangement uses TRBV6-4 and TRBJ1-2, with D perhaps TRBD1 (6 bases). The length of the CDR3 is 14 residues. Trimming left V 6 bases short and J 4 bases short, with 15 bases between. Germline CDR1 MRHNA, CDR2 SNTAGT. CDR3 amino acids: CASRAQGTGYGYTF. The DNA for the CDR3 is TGTGCCAGCAGAGCACAGGGTACGGGCTATGGCTACACCTTC.

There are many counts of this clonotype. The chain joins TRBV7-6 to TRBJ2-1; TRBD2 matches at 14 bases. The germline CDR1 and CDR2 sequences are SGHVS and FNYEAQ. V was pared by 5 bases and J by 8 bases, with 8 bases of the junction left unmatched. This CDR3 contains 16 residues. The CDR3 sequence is CASSLMTSGGAYEQFF. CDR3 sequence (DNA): TGTGCCAGCAGCCTGATGACTAGCGGGGGGGCCTATGAGCAGTTCTTC.

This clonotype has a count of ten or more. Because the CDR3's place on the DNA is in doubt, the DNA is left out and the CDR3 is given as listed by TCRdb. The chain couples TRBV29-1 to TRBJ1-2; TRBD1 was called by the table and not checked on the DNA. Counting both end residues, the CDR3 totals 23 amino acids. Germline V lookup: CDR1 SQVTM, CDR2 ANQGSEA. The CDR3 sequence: CSVDPLTFGTGARLPLANYGYTF.

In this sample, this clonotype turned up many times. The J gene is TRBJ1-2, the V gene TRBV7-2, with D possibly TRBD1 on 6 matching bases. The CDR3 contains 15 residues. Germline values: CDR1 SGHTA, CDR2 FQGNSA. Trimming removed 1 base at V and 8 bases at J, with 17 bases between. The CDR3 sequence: CASSLESQGRGGYTF. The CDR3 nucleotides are TGTGCCAGCAGCTTAGAGAGTCAGGGGCGAGGAGGCTACACCTTC. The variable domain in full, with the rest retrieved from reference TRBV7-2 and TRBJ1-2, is GAGVSQSPSNKVTEKGKDVELRCDPISGHTALYWYRQSLGQGLEFLIYFQGNSAPDKSGLPSDRFSAERTGGSVSTLTIQRTQQEDSAVYLCASSLESQGRGGYTFGSGTRLTVV.

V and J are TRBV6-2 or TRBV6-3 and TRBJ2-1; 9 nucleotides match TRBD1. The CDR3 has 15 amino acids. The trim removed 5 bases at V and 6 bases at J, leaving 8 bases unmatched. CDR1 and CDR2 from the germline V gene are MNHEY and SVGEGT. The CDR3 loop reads CASSDPGQGPNEQFF. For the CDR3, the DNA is TGTGCCAGCAGTGATCCGGGACAGGGCCCCAATGAGCAGTTCTTC.

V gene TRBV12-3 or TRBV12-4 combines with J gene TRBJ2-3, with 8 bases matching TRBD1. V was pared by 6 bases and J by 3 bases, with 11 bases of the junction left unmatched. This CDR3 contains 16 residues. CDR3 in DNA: TGTGCCAGCAGCCACCCCCAGGGGGCGTTGACAGATACGCAGTATTTT. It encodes CASSHPQGALTDTQYF.